This entry is about one TCR beta chain. In the study's own analysis: Amplified reference gene primers provided the basis for estimating nucleated cell counts. Clones were sequenced by immunoSEQ multiplex PCR, and TCRdb holds only the in-frame ones, with some missing. V and J calls and clone size are given by that table; D and trimming were obtained from the DNA. Counted here are tens of thousands of clones, 89% occurring once; the ten biggest clones make up approximately 1.5%. The sample belongs to a study of blood T cell repertoires in COVID-19. Study details: Specimens from acute and convalescent COVID-19 originated in the United States, Italy and Spain. Sample material is recorded as cDNA or gDNA derived from T cells, B-cell-depleted T cells, or PBMCs.

This CDR3 has 18 residues. The J segment lost 1 base and the V segment lost 2 bases, leaving 12 bases of the junction unmatched. Germline CDR1 and CDR2: MNHNS and SASEGT. The rearrangement uses TRBV6-1 and TRBJ2-3; TRBD1 aligns across 7 bases. This sequence originates from a man in his 60s with acute or convalescent COVID-19. Sequencing was carried out using peripheral blood. CDR3 sequence: CASSERGQLGSGTDTQYF. Written as DNA, the CDR3 is TGTGCCAGCAGTGAAAGGGGACAGTTGGGCTCCGGCACAGATACGCAGTATTTT.